This entry lists 18 T cell receptor beta chains sequenced from one sample in a study of patients and donors after allogeneic stem cell transplantation. TCRdb re-analysed the RT-PCR reads in MiXCR, keeping a single row per CDR3 protein. The data hold approximately 10,000 distinct CDR3 sequences, with about 6% observed a single time. Sequencing used blood, either unsorted or a sorted T cell fraction (not recorded which). Receptors originate from a human donor who was either an allogeneic HSCT recipient or a stem cell or donor lymphocyte infusion donor (not recorded which). It is not recorded whose cells these are; they may come from a transplant donor.

This clonotype was counted a few times. The genes are TRBV28 and TRBJ2-7; D gene ambiguous. The germline gives CDR1 MDHEN, CDR2 SYDVKM. The CDR3 runs 14 residues. V was shortened by 3 bases and J by 1 base, with 10 bases between the two germline ends. CDR3: CASSFKAISYEQYF. Here the CDR3 DNA reads TGTGCCAGCAGTTTCAAGGCGATTTCCTACGAGCAGTACTTC.

This clonotype has at least ten counts. This sequence joins TRBV6-5 and TRBJ2-3; D is undetermined. V lost 6 bases and J lost 3, with 10 bases in between. The CDR3 runs to 13 residues. The germline V gene has CDR1 MNHEY and CDR2 SVGAGI. The CDR3: CASSRLGTDTQYF. As DNA, the CDR3 is TGTGCCAGCAGCCGATTGGGAACAGATACGCAGTATTTT.

Ten or more counts support this clonotype. J is TRBJ2-3 and V is TRBV5-1; 10 positions match TRBD1. CDR1 and CDR2 from the germline V gene are SGHRS and YFSETQ. CDR3 size: 16 residues. V was pared by 1 base and J by 5 bases, with 7 bases of the junction left unmatched. The CDR3 region has the DNA TGCGCCAGCAGCTTGTCCGGGACAGGGGCGGGAGATACGCAGTATTTT. The encoded protein is CASSLSGTGAGDTQYF.

This clonotype was found a few times. As DNA, the CDR3 is TGTGCCAGCTCACCAGCCGGGACTAGCGAGTACGAGCAGTACTTC. Translation: CASSPAGTSEYEQYF. The chain recombines TRBV18 with TRBJ2-7; 10 nucleotides match TRBD2. CDR1 is KGHSH, CDR2 LQKENI, per germline. The CDR3 is made up of 15 amino acids. V shed 2 bases and J 4 bases; nucleotides not matched to a gene: 5.

This clonotype was detected many times. The J gene is TRBJ2-2, the V gene TRBV20-1; D gene ambiguous. Trimming removed 4 bases at V and 6 bases at J, with 15 bases between. Germline V gene sequence: CDR1 DFQATT, CDR2 SNEGSKA (reference sequence). This CDR3 has 14 amino acids. CDR3 sequence (DNA): TGCAGTGCTATAGTGCGGATAGGGCCCGGGGAGCTGTTTTTT. The encoded protein is CSAIVRIGPGELFF.

V is TRBV20-1 and J is TRBJ2-4; 8 bases align to TRBD1. The germline V gene has CDR1 DFQATT and CDR2 SNEGSKA (reference sequence). The CDR3 consists of 15 residues. V was clipped by 5 bases and J by 2 bases; unmatched bases: 8. The CDR3 region is CSAHGQGNSKNIQYF. The DNA of the CDR3 is TGCAGTGCTCACGGACAGGGAAACTCCAAAAACATTCAGTACTTC.

This clonotype was picked up many times. V usage is TRBV20-1 and J usage is TRBJ1-5; perhaps TRBD1 as D (6 bases). V lost 2 bases and J lost 4, with 12 bases in between. The germline CDR1 and CDR2 sequences are DFQATT and SNEGSKA (reference sequence). CDR3 size: 14 residues. The CDR3 region is CSARTGAGNQPQHF. CDR3 sequence (DNA): TGCAGTGCTAGAACGGGGGCGGGTAATCAGCCCCAGCATTTT.

This clonotype was observed a few times. This sequence joins TRBV29-1 and TRBJ2-5; no clear D gene. The V and J ends lost 4 bases and 0 bases respectively, with 9 bases between them. From germline, CDR1 is SQVTM and CDR2 ANQGSEA. This CDR3 has 13 residues. This CDR3 is CSVGASYQETQYF. The CDR3 DNA is TGCAGCGTTGGGGCTTCGTACCAAGAGACCCAGTACTTC.

This clonotype came up many times. In nucleotides, the CDR3 is TGTGCCACCAGTGGGACTAGCGGGAGTGGTGGCAATGAGCAGTTCTTC. Translated: CATSGTSGSGGNEQFF. V usage is TRBV24-1 and J usage is TRBJ2-1; 13 bases align to TRBD2. Germline V gene sequence: CDR1 KGHDR, CDR2 SFDVKD. The CDR3 sequence is 16 residues long. V shed 5 bases and J 6 bases; nucleotides not matched to a gene: 6.

V and J are TRBV30 and TRBJ2-5; D gene ambiguous. The V end was cut by 3 bases, the J end by 5 bases, with 10 bases between. This CDR3 is 12 amino acids long. Germline V gene data show CDR1 as GTSNPN and CDR2 as SVGIG (reference sequence). CDR3 region: CAWRSAKETQYF. Here the CDR3 DNA reads TGTGCCTGGAGAAGTGCTAAGGAGACCCAGTACTTC.

Regarding this clonotype: This may arise from a read error, as a much more abundant clone is one base away. V usage is TRBV2 and J usage is TRBJ2-7, with D unresolved. The CDR3 has 14 residues. The V gene's germline CDR1 is SNHLY and CDR2 FYNNEI. V was shortened by 5 bases and J by 3 bases, with 14 bases between the two germline ends. CDR3 amino acids: CASSSGRNSYEQYF. The CDR3 bases are TGTGCCAGCAGTTCCGGACGGAATAGCTACGAGCAGTACTTC.

The V and J genes are TRBV6-2 or TRBV6-3 and TRBJ2-3, with 13 positions matching TRBD2. Germline V gene sequence: CDR1 MNHEY, CDR2 SVGEGT. The CDR3 has 17 residues. After removal of 5 bases from V and 1 base from J, the junction contained 6 bases not matched to a gene. CDR3 sequence (DNA): TGTGCCAGCAGTGCAACTAGCGGGAGGGCTGGCACAGATACGCAGTATTTT. Its translation: CASSATSGRAGTDTQYF.

This clonotype was observed at least ten times. The J gene is TRBJ1-4, the V gene TRBV11-2; 7 bases match TRBD1. The CDR3 is made up of 18 amino acids. Trimming cost V 0 bases and J 0 bases; bases outside gene matches: 7. Looked up from germline, CDR1 is SGHAT and CDR2 is FQNNGV. Here the CDR3 reads CASSLDNRGLATNEKLFF. The CDR3 coding sequence is TGTGCCAGCAGCTTAGATAACAGGGGCCTGGCAACTAATGAAAAACTGTTTTTT.

The table lists this clonotype with many counts. The chain employs TRBV11-2 and TRBJ1-2; D may be TRBD1 (6 bases). CDR1 and CDR2 (germline): SGHAT, FQNNGV. CDR3 length: 14 residues. V was trimmed by 5 bases and J by 2 bases, leaving 12 bases between them. The CDR3 loop is CASSARTANYGYTF. The CDR3, as DNA: TGTGCCAGCAGCGCGCGGACAGCGAACTATGGCTACACCTTC.

The table lists this clonotype with a few counts. J is TRBJ2-4 and V is TRBV21-1; the DNA was not compared with TRBD2, the D call given in the table. TRBV21-1 counts as a pseudogene. This CDR3 has 19 amino acids. The CDR3: CASSITSGRGMVAKNIQYF. The CDR3 DNA follows: TGTGCCAGCAGCATTACTAGCGGGAGAGGAATGGTAGCCAAAAACATTCAGTACTTC.

In its sample, this clonotype was seen a few times. J is TRBJ2-7 and V is TRBV2; 9 bases agree with TRBD2. The CDR3 totals 14 residues. The germline gives CDR1 SNHLY, CDR2 FYNNEI. V dropped 6 bases and J dropped 3; count of bases not matched to a gene: 6. The CDR3 is CASRPGLAGYEQYF. For the CDR3, the DNA is TGTGCCAGCAGGCCGGGACTAGCAGGCTACGAGCAGTACTTC.

The rearrangement uses TRBV12-3 or TRBV12-4 and TRBJ2-1, with a weak D call TRBD2 (5 bases). CDR3 size: 11 residues. The V end was cut by 1 base, the J end by 13 bases, with 8 bases between. The CDR3 spells CASSLVRVQFF. As DNA, the CDR3 is TGTGCCAGCAGTTTAGTGCGGGTCCAGTTCTTC.

This clonotype was recorded at least ten times. The chain combines TRBV28 with TRBJ2-4; 9 bases are a match to TRBD1. V lost 5 bases to trimming and J lost 5 bases; unmatched junction nucleotides: 7. Germline values: CDR1 MDHEN, CDR2 SYDVKM. This CDR3 is 15 amino acids long. CDR3 sequence reads: CASSPGTGRENIQYF. In nucleotides, the CDR3 is TGTGCCAGCAGTCCCGGGACAGGGCGCGAAAACATTCAGTACTTC.